The entry below describes one T cell receptor (beta chain). The data are from a study of blood T cell repertoires in COVID-19. Study information: The origin of the acute and convalescent COVID-19 samples was the United States, Italy and Spain. In each case, the material was cDNA or gDNA derived from T cells, B-cell-depleted T cells, or PBMCs.

Clones were read by immunoSEQ multiplex PCR, and TCRdb kept only the in-frame ones, dropping some. This table holds roughly 76,000 clones, around 87% found once. V lost 0 bases to trimming and J lost 7 bases, with 13 bases between them. Germline V gene sequence: CDR1 SGHKS, CDR2 YYEKEE (reference sequence). This CDR3 comprises 15 residues. The rearrangement joins TRBV5-5 to TRBJ1-4; D might be TRBD1 (5 bases). The sequenced material came from peripheral blood. This TCR was recovered from a woman between 18 and 29 years old with acute or convalescent COVID-19. CDR3 protein: CASSLGQGVVEKLFF. The CDR3 DNA sequence: TGTGCCAGCAGCTTGGGTCAGGGCGTGGTTGAAAAACTGTTTTTT.